A single sample is the source of the 2 T cell receptor beta chains below, sequenced in a study of blood T cell repertoires in COVID-19. Sequencing was performed with immunoSEQ multiplex PCR; in TCRdb, only in-frame clones are kept and a portion is missing. Here the sample spans about 68,000 clones, more than 80% being singletons. Specimen: peripheral blood. The receptors were sampled from a man under 40 with acute or convalescent COVID-19.

The chain links TRBV28 to TRBJ2-1; TRBD2 matches at 8 bases. Per the germline V gene, CDR1 is MDHEN and CDR2 is SYDVKM. The CDR3 contains 15 residues. V lost 6 bases, J lost 1 base, and 5 bases stayed unmatched. The CDR3: CASRFSGTSYNEQFF. In DNA, the CDR3 is TGTGCCAGCAGATTTAGCGGGACATCCTACAATGAGCAGTTCTTC.

V gene TRBV28 combines with J gene TRBJ1-4; D is unclear. The CDR3 covers 12 residues. CDR1 MDHEN and CDR2 SYDVKM come from the germline V gene. Between the trimmed V and J ends, which lost 3 bases and 7 bases, there was a span of 6 bases. CDR3 coding DNA: TGTGCCAGCAGTTTTAGTGGTGAAAAACTGTTTTTT. Translated: CASSFSGEKLFF.